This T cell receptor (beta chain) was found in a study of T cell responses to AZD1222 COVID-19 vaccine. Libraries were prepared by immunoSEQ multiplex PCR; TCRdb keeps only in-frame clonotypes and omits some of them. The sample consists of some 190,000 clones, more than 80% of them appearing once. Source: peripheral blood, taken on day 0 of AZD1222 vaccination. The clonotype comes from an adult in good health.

CDR3 region: CASTGGGASYF. CDR3 coding DNA: TGTGCCAGCACGGGAGGGGGCGCTTCATACTTC. The chain uses TRBV6-5 and TRBJ2-7, with D possibly being TRBD2 (8 bases). CDR3 length: 11 residues. Trimming removed 7 bases from V and 13 bases from J, with 17 bases in between. From germline, CDR1 is MNHEY and CDR2 SVGAGI.